This TCR beta chain is from a study of regulatory T cells in long-lasting Graves disease. Background on the study: Over-5-year antithyroid drug use with positive TSH receptor antibodies defined persistent Graves' disease in the study.

The V and J ends lost 4 bases and 8 bases respectively, with 8 bases between them. The CDR3 has 11 residues. The table lists this clonotype with many counts. No antigen is known for it. The time point is: persistent/refractory GD, antithyroid drugs over 5 years with positive TRAb. The authors made the TCR library using RNA they extracted from PBMCs. Study conclusions and caveats: Sample size, which was small, may have reduced accuracy.

HTBI primers from iRepertoire and Arm-PCR of CDR3 regions yielded the TCR beta libraries. TCRdb itself ran the multiplex PCR reads through MiXCR, one entry per CDR3 protein. The data contain about 660,000 distinct CDR3 sequences, approximately 31% of them singletons. The V and J genes are TRBV12-3 or TRBV12-4 and TRBJ1-2; no clear D gene. This sequence originates from a female donor with Graves disease. The material sequenced was peripheral blood mononuclear cells (PBMCs), taken when the disease was refractory, from a patient treated with antithyroid drugs. CDR3 DNA sequence: TGTGCCAGCAGTTCATTCTTGGGCTACACCTTC. This translates into CASSSFLGYTF.